This T cell receptor beta chain is from a study of Tregs in tolerant kidney transplant recipients. The CDR3 has 18 amino acids. A remark on this clone: Antigen: not known.

Study observations and caveats: Activated donor B cell expansion appeared to reveal the most relevant donor-specific TCRbeta repertoire.

Related graft donors supplied nonmyeloablative bone marrow transplants, and mixed chimerism was transient. Libraries were prepared by immunoSEQ multiplex PCR; TCRdb keeps only in-frame clonotypes and omits some of them. This table has around 86,000 clones, roughly nine tenths appearing once. V is TRBV12-1 and J is TRBJ2-7; the D call TRBD1 from the table was never checked on the DNA. TRBV12-1 is recorded as a pseudogene. This sequence was found in a human patient who received a combined kidney and bone marrow transplant. Some T cells may be provided by the graft donor. The specimen comprised CD4+ T cells from blood (PBMCs), sampled 24 months after the transplant. The CDR3 loop is CASSGTRDRGRRSYEQYF. CDR3 DNA: TGTGCCAGCAGCGGGACTCGGGACAGGGGGCGGAGAAGTTACGAGCAGTACTTC.